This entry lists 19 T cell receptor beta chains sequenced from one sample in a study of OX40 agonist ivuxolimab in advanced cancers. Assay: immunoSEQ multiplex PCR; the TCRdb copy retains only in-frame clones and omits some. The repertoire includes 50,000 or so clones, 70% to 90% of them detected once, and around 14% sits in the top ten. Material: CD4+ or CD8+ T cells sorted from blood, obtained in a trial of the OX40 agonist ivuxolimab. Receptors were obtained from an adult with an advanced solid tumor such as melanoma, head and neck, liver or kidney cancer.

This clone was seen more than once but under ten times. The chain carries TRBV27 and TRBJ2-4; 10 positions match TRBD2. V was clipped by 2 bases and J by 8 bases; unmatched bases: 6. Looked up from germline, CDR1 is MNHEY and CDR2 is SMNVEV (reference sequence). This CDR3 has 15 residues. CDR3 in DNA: TGTGCCAGCAGTTTAAATAGCGGGAGGTGGGACATTCAGTACTTC. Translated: CASSLNSGRWDIQYF.

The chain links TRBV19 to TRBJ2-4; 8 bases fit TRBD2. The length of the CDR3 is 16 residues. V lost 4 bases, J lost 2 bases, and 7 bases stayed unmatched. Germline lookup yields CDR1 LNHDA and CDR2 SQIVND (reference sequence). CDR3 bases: TGTGCCAGTAGTACGGGCGGGGGGACTCCCAAAAACATTCAGTACTTC. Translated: CASSTGGGTPKNIQYF.

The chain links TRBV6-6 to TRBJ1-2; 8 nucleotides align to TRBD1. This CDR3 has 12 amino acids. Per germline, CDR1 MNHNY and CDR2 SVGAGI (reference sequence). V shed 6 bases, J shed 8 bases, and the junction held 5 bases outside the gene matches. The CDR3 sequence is CASRTGERGYTF. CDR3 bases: TGTGCCAGCAGGACAGGGGAACGGGGCTACACCTTC.

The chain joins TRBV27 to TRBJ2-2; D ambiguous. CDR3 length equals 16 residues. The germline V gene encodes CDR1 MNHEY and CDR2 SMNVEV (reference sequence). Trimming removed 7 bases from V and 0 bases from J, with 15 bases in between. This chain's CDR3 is CASTMLGSANTGELFF. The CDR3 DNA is TGTGCCAGCACAATGCTAGGGTCTGCGAACACCGGGGAGCTGTTTTTT.

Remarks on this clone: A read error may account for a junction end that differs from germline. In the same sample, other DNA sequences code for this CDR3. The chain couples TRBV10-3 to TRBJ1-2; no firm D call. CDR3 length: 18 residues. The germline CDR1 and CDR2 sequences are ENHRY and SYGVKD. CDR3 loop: CAISDPGKLGVGNYGYTF. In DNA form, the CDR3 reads TGTGCCATTAGTGACCCAGGAAAGCTTGGAGTGGGGAACTATGGCTACACCTTC.

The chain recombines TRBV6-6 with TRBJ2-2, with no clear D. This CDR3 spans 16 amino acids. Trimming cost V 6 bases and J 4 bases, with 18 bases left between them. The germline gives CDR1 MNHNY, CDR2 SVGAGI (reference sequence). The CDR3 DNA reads TGTGCCAGCAGGCGCCCTAGTTCCCCCGGCACCGGGGAGCTGTTTTTT. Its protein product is CASRRPSSPGTGELFF.

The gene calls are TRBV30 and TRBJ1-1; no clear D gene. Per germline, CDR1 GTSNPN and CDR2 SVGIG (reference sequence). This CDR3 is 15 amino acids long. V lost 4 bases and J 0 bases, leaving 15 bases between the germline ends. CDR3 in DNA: TGTGCCTGGAATACGGCCCGACGGGTGAACACTGAAGCTTTCTTT. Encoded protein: CAWNTARRVNTEAFF.

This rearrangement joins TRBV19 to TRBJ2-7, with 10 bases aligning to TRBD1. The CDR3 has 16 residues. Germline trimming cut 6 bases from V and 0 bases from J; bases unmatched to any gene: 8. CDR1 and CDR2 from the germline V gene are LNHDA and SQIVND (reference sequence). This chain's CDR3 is CASRRFGQGDSYEQYF. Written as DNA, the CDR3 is TGTGCCAGTAGAAGGTTTGGACAGGGGGACTCCTACGAGCAGTACTTC.

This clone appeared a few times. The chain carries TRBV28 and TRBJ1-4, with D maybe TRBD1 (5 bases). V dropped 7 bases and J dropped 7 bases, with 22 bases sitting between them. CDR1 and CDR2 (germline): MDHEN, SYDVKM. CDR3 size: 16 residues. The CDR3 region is CASTRLDGTIGEKLFF. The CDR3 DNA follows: TGTGCCAGCACGCGGCTCGATGGGACGATCGGTGAAAAACTGTTTTTT.

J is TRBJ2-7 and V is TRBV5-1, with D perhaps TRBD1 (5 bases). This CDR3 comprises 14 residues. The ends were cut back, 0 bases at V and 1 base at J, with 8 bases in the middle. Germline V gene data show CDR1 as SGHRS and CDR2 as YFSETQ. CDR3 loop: CASSLVDRSYEQYF. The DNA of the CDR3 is TGCGCCAGCAGCTTGGTCGACAGATCCTACGAGCAGTACTTC.

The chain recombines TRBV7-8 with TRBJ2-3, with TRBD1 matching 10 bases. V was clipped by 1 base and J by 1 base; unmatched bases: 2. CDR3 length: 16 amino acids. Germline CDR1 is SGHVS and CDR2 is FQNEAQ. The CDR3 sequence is CASSLDDRGRTDTQYF. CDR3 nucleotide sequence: TGTGCCAGCAGCTTAGACGACAGGGGGCGCACAGATACGCAGTATTTT.

CDR3 in amino acids: CAWSVGGWGYTF. The CDR3 region has the DNA TGTGCCTGGAGTGTGGGGGGCTGGGGCTACACCTTC. V gene TRBV30 combines with J gene TRBJ1-2, with D possibly matching TRBD1 (6 bases). The CDR3 has 12 residues. Germline V gene data show CDR1 as GTSNPN and CDR2 as SVGIG (reference sequence). V was clipped by 0 bases and J by 8 bases, with 10 bases between them. Drawing the rest from reference TRBV30 and TRBJ1-2, the complete variable domain is SQTIHQWPATLVQPVGSPLSLECTVEGTSNPNLYWYRQAAGRGLQLLFYSVGIGQISSEVPQNLSASRPQDRQFILSSKKLLLSDSGFYLCAWSVGGWGYTFGSGTRLTVV.

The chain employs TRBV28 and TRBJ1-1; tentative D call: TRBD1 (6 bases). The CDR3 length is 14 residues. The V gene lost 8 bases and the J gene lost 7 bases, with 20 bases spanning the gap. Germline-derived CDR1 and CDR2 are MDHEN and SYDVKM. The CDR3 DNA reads TGTGCCAGCTCCAAAGGGGGGGTGAGCCGTGAAGCTTTCTTT. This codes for CASSKGGVSREAFF. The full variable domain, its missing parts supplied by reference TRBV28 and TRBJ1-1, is DVKVTQSSRYLVKRTGEKVFLECVQDMDHENMFWYRQDPGLGLRLIYFSYDVKMKEKGDIPEGYSVSREKKERFSLILESASTNQTSMYLCASSKGGVSREAFFGQGTRLTVV.

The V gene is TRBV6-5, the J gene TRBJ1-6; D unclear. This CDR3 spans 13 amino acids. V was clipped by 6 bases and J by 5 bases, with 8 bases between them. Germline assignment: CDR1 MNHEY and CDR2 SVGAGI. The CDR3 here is CASSTTDNSPLHF. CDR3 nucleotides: TGTGCCAGCAGCACTACAGATAATTCACCCCTCCACTTT.

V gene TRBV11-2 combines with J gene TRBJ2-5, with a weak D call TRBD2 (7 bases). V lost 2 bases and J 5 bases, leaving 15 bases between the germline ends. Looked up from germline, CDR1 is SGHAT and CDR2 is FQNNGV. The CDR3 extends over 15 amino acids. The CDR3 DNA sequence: TGTGCCAGCAGCTTAATGGGTGGGAGGGGGGAGACCCAGTACTTC. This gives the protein CASSLMGGRGETQYF.

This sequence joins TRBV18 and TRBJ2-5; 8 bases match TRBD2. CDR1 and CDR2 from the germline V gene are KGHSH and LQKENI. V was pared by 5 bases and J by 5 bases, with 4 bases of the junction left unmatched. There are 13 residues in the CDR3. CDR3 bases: TGTGCCAGCTCAAGCGGGAGATCTGAGACCCAGTACTTC. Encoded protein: CASSSGRSETQYF.

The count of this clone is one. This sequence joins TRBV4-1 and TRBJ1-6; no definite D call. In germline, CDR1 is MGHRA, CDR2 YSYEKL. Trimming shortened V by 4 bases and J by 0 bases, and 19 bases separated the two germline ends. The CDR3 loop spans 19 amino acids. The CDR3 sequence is CASSPEPKRSFSYNSPLHF. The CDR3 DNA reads TGCGCCAGCAGCCCGGAACCCAAGCGGAGCTTCTCCTATAATTCACCCCTCCACTTT.

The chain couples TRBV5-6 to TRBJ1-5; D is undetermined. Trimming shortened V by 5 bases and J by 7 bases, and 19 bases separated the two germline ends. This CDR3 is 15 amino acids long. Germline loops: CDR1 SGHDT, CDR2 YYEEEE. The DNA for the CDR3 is TGTGCCAGCAGTAGATGGGGAGTTCTTGGCCAGCCCCAGCATTTT. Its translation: CASSRWGVLGQPQHF.

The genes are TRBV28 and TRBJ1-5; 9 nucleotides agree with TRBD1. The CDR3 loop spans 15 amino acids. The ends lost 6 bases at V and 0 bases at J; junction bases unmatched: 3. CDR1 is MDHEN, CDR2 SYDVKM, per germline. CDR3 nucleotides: TGTGCCAGCAGGACAGGGGGGATTAGCAATCAGCCCCAGCATTTT. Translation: CASRTGGISNQPQHF.